A selection of T cell receptor beta chains follows, all from one sample in a study of Ad26.COV2.S vaccination and SARS-CoV-2 variants. Profiling relied on immunoSEQ multiplex PCR, and the TCRdb table lists in-frame clones only, not all of them. The table shows approximately 500,000 clones, with around 85% occurring only once. Specimen: peripheral blood, collected in a trial of Ad26.COV2.S vaccine versus placebo. These receptors were obtained from a person aged 18 to 65 who received the Ad26.COV2.S COVID-19 vaccine or a placebo. CDR3s include the opening cysteine and the closing phenylalanine or tryptophan. A D gene is named only where the DNA matches it firmly. Expanded clones get a size class; other rows say once, few or many, or leave the size out.

J gene: TRBJ2-5; V gene: TRBV19; D gene: TRBD1; clone size: -; CDR3 DNA: TGTGCCAGTAGTATAGGGGACAGGGCTAGCACGGAGACCCAGTACTTC; CDR3 protein: CASSIGDRASTETQYF
J gene: TRBJ2-3; V gene: TRBV12-5; D gene: -; clone size: -; CDR3 DNA: TGTGCTAGTGGTTTCGGGGGTACAGATACGCAGTATTTT; CDR3 protein: CASGFGGTDTQYF
J gene: TRBJ2-5; V gene: TRBV7-3; D gene: -; clone size: -; CDR3 DNA: TGTGCCAGCAGCCGGGGTGGGGGAGAGACCCAGTACTTC; CDR3 protein: CASSRGGGETQYF
J gene: TRBJ1-2; V gene: TRBV5-1; D gene: -; clone size: -; CDR3 DNA: TGCGCCAGCAGCTTGTGGGCAGGCCCTAGTGGTGGCTACACCTTC; CDR3 protein: CASSLWAGPSGGYTF
J gene: TRBJ2-3; V gene: TRBV10-2; D gene: TRBD2; clone size: -; CDR3 DNA: TGCGCCAGCAGCTCGACTAGCGGGAGTAGGGATACGCAGTATTTT; CDR3 protein: CASSSTSGSRDTQYF
J gene: TRBJ1-4; V gene: TRBV6-1; D gene: -; clone size: -; CDR3 DNA: TGTGCCAGCAGTGAAGGCAGGAGTGAAAAACTGTTTTTT; CDR3 protein: CASSEGRSEKLFF
J gene: TRBJ2-5; V gene: TRBV30; D gene: -; clone size: -; CDR3 DNA: TGTGCCTGGAGTTTAGGCGGAGAGACCCAGTACTTC; CDR3 protein: CAWSLGGETQYF
J gene: TRBJ2-7; V gene: TRBV29-1; D gene: -; clone size: -; CDR3 DNA: TGCAGCGTTGAACTTTATAGGGTGCTCTACGAGCAGTACTTC; CDR3 protein: CSVELYRVLYEQYF
J gene: TRBJ2-5; V gene: TRBV19; D gene: TRBD2; clone size: -; CDR3 DNA: TGTGCCAGTAGTATTCCGGGACTAGCGGGACTATTGTACTTC; CDR3 protein: CASSIPGLAGLLYF
J gene: TRBJ1-1; V gene: TRBV6-6; D gene: TRBD1; clone size: -; CDR3 DNA: TGTGCCAGCAGTTACCAGGGGGGCACTGAAGCTTTCTTT; CDR3 protein: CASSYQGGTEAFF
J gene: TRBJ1-2; V gene: TRBV18; D gene: -; clone size: many; CDR3 DNA: TGTGCCAGCTCACCACTGGAAACCTCTACCCTTGGCTACACCTTC; CDR3 protein: CASSPLETSTLGYTF
J gene: TRBJ1-5; V gene: TRBV7-2; D gene: -; clone size: once; CDR3 DNA: TGTGCCAGCAGCTTAGCCTTCGGCGACCCCCAGCATTTT; CDR3 protein: CASSLAFGDPQHF
J gene: TRBJ1-4; V gene: TRBV5-1; D gene: -; clone size: few; CDR3 DNA: TGCGCCAGCAGCTTAAACCGGGGCCATAATGAAAAACTGTTTTTT; CDR3 protein: CASSLNRGHNEKLFF
J gene: TRBJ2-7; V gene: TRBV5-1; D gene: -; clone size: -; CDR3 DNA: TGCGCCAGCAGCTTGGAGGACTTAACCTACGAGCAGTACTTC; CDR3 protein: CASSLEDLTYEQYF
J gene: TRBJ1-5; V gene: TRBV7-2; D gene: TRBD1; clone size: few; CDR3 DNA: TGTGCCAGCAGCCTGACAGGGCGTCAGCCCCAGCATTTT; CDR3 protein: CASSLTGRQPQHF
J gene: TRBJ2-2; V gene: TRBV5-1; D gene: -; clone size: once; CDR3 DNA: TGCGCCAGCAGCTTGGAGGGGGGACGAACCGGGGAGCTGTTTTTT; CDR3 protein: CASSLEGGRTGELFF
J gene: TRBJ2-7; V gene: TRBV6-5; D gene: -; clone size: few; CDR3 DNA: TGTGCCAGCAGTTCGGACAGATCCTACGAGCAGTACTTC; CDR3 protein: CASSSDRSYEQYF
J gene: TRBJ1-1; V gene: TRBV12-3/TRBV12-4; D gene: -; clone size: -; CDR3 DNA: TGTGCCAGCAGCCGGGGACAATCTGAAGCTTTCTTT; CDR3 protein: CASSRGQSEAFF
J gene: TRBJ2-1; V gene: TRBV9; D gene: -; clone size: -; CDR3 DNA: TGTGCCAGCAGCAGGGAAAGGAATGAGCAGTTCTTC; CDR3 protein: CASSRERNEQFF
J gene: TRBJ2-1; V gene: TRBV24-1; D gene: -; clone size: -; CDR3 DNA: TGTGCCACCAGTGGGTCAGGGGGAAGGGGGGACAATGAGCAGTTCTTC; CDR3 protein: CATSGSGGRGDNEQFF
J gene: TRBJ2-3; V gene: TRBV7-2; D gene: -; clone size: -; CDR3 DNA: TGTGCCAGCAGCCCGCTCCCGGACCTCACACCTACGCAGTATTTT; CDR3 protein: CASSPLPDLTPTQYF
J gene: TRBJ1-2; V gene: TRBV29-1; D gene: -; clone size: once; CDR3 DNA: TGCAGCGTTGCTGCAGGTCCGTCTGGCTACACCTTC; CDR3 protein: CSVAAGPSGYTF
J gene: TRBJ2-7; V gene: TRBV7-9; D gene: -; clone size: -; CDR3 DNA: TGTGCCAGCAGCCGACGACCTCTTGGCGAGCAGTACTTC; CDR3 protein: CASSRRPLGEQYF
J gene: TRBJ2-1; V gene: TRBV4-1; D gene: -; clone size: -; CDR3 DNA: TGCGCCAGCAGCCAAGGTGGGGTTTCACTAAATAATGAGCAGTTCTTC; CDR3 protein: CASSQGGVSLNNEQFF
J gene: TRBJ2-1; V gene: TRBV6-2/TRBV6-3; D gene: TRBD2; clone size: -; CDR3 DNA: TGTGCCAGCAGTGCCAGCGCGGGAGGGCCGGGTGAGCAGTTCTTC; CDR3 protein: CASSASAGGPGEQFF
J gene: TRBJ2-1; V gene: TRBV5-6; D gene: -; clone size: -; CDR3 DNA: TGTGCCAGCAGCCCCTCCAACAATGAGCAGTTCTTC; CDR3 protein: CASSPSNNEQFF
J gene: TRBJ2-1; V gene: TRBV3-1/TRBV3-2; D gene: -; clone size: -; CDR3 DNA: TGTGCCAGCAGCCAAGTGCGCACTAGTGGAGGAAATGAGCAGTTCTTC; CDR3 protein: CASSQVRTSGGNEQFF
J gene: TRBJ2-1; V gene: TRBV7-6; D gene: TRBD1; clone size: -; CDR3 DNA: TGTGCCAGCAGTGGACAGGGGCGTACAGGGGAGCAGTTCTTC; CDR3 protein: CASSGQGRTGEQFF
J gene: TRBJ2-3; V gene: TRBV15; D gene: -; clone size: -; CDR3 DNA: TGTGCCACCTCGGAGTCCGATACGCAGTATTTT; CDR3 protein: CATSESDTQYF
J gene: TRBJ1-2; V gene: TRBV6-5; D gene: -; clone size: -; CDR3 DNA: TGTGCCAGCGGGGAGCCTAACTATGGCTACACCTTC; CDR3 protein: CASGEPNYGYTF
J gene: TRBJ1-6; V gene: TRBV28; D gene: -; clone size: -; CDR3 DNA: TGTGCCAGCAGTCCGCTGGGGTCACCCCTCCACTTT; CDR3 protein: CASSPLGSPLHF